There are a few counts of the clone carrying this T cell receptor (beta chain). This entry comes from a study of OX40 agonist ivuxolimab in advanced cancers. At the level of the study: The dose-escalation cohort was about 80% male, with a mean age of about 58 years, ranging about 20 to 85. There were three patients with partial responses, one having hepatocellular carcinoma and two cutaneous melanoma.

Some clones are missing from TCRdb's copy, which holds only in-frame ones; the method was immunoSEQ multiplex PCR. The sample lists around 75,000 clones, 80% to 90% seen once, with 1.1% in the top ten. Per germline, CDR1 SNHLY and CDR2 FYNNEI. V was cut by 8 bases and J by 0 bases, with 14 bases left in between. This CDR3 comprises 15 residues. The specimen was CD4+ or CD8+ T cells sorted from blood, collected in a trial of the OX40 agonist ivuxolimab. J is TRBJ1-5 and V is TRBV2; TRBD1 might be the D (5 bases). This TCR came from an adult with an advanced solid tumor such as melanoma, head and neck, liver or kidney cancer. The DNA of the CDR3 is TGTGCCAGCCAACCGGGACCCGATAGCAATCAGCCCCAGCATTTT. The encoded protein is CASQPGPDSNQPQHF.